These T cell receptor beta chains were read from a single sample in a study of cytomegalovirus exposure and HLA in healthy donors. The assay was immunoSEQ multiplex PCR, and TCRdb's table has in-frame clones only and misses some. This sample has 110,000 to 150,000 clones, with approximately 87% found just once. The sequencing input was PBMCs. The receptor set was obtained from a man aged 18-30 years in good health and CMV-seronegative. The CDR3 runs from the conserved cysteine through the conserved F or W. D genes are given only for firm matches. The size entry is marked missing in some rows and otherwise reads once, few, many or a size class.

clone_size | j_call | d_call | cdr3_length | v_call | cdr3_nt | cdr3_aa
. | TRBJ2-5 | TRBD2 | 16 | TRBV13 | TGTGCCAGCAGCCCCTTTAGGCGGGGGGGCGGAGAGACCCAGTACTTC | CASSPFRRGGGETQYF
. | TRBJ2-7 | TRBD1 | 15 | TRBV7-2 | TGTGCCAGCAGCGTGGGACAGGGTATCGGAAGGGAGCAGTACTTC | CASSVGQGIGREQYF
. | TRBJ2-5 | TRBD1 | 14 | TRBV18 | TGTGCCAGCTCACCACCGGGACAGCGAGAGACCCAGTACTTC | CASSPPGQRETQYF
. | TRBJ2-1 | TRBD1 | 17 | TRBV7-9 | TGTGCCAGCAGCTTACGAGGACAGGGTAGTGCGAGCAATGAGCAGTTCTTC | CASSLRGQGSASNEQFF
. | TRBJ1-5 | . | 17 | TRBV19 | TGTGCCAGTAGTATACGGGATACCCGGCGGGGCAATCAGCCCCAGCATTTT | CASSIRDTRRGNQPQHF
. | TRBJ2-7 | . | 12 | TRBV5-4 | TGTGCCAGCAGCTCCAGGGGCGCCGAGCAGTACTTC | CASSSRGAEQYF
. | TRBJ2-3 | . | 12 | TRBV14 | TGTGCCAGCAGCCAAGCCAGTTTTGCGCAGTATTTT | CASSQASFAQYF
few | TRBJ2-7 | TRBD1 | 14 | TRBV19 | TGTGCCAGTACCCCTAGGGACAGGGTCCACGAGCAGTACTTC | CASTPRDRVHEQYF
once | TRBJ2-7 | TRBD1 | 15 | TRBV19 | TGTGCCAGTAGTAACTCCGGGACAGGGCCCTACGAGCAGTACTTC | CASSNSGTGPYEQYF
. | TRBJ1-1 | . | 13 | TRBV6-1 | TGTGCCAGCAGTGAAGGGCTTGGCACTGAAGCTTTCTTT | CASSEGLGTEAFF
. | TRBJ2-7 | . | 15 | TRBV5-6 | TGTGCCAGCAGCTTGGGGACAAGATCTGCCCACGAGCAGTACTTC | CASSLGTRSAHEQYF
. | TRBJ2-3 | TRBD2 | 16 | TRBV5-1 | TGCGCCAGCAGCTTGACCACTAGCGCCGGCACAGATACGCAGTATTTT | CASSLTTSAGTDTQYF
. | TRBJ1-4 | . | 17 | TRBV25-1 | TGTGCCAGCAGTGATGGTTTCCCCGGGGGGGTCAATGAAAAACTGTTTTTT | CASSDGFPGGVNEKLFF
. | TRBJ2-1 | TRBD2 | 11 | TRBV20-1 | TGCAGTGCAGCGGGAGTCAATGAGCAGTTCTTC | CSAAGVNEQFF
. | TRBJ1-1 | . | 16 | TRBV9 | TGTGCCAGCGGACCGAGCTTACAGGGAAGAGGTACTGAAGCTTTCTTT | CASGPSLQGRGTEAFF
. | TRBJ1-2 | . | 15 | TRBV2 | TGTGCCAGCAGTTTGACAGCAGGAGTCGACTATGGCTACACCTTC | CASSLTAGVDYGYTF
. | TRBJ2-7 | . | 15 | TRBV5-6 | TGTGCCAGCAGCTCGGGCTCGGGAAAGCCCTACGAGCAGTACTTC | CASSSGSGKPYEQYF
once | TRBJ2-7 | . | 14 | TRBV5-5 | TGTGCCAGCAGCTACCTCGAGACTAGATACGAGCAGTACTTC | CASSYLETRYEQYF
once | TRBJ2-7 | . | 17 | TRBV11-2 | TGTGCCAGCAGTTCGACCCCGGGCGGGCAGAGCTCCTACGAGCAGTACTTC | CASSSTPGGQSSYEQYF
. | TRBJ1-5 | TRBD1 | 12 | TRBV29-1 | TGCAGCGTAGGGACAGCGAATCAGCCCCAGCATTTT | CSVGTANQPQHF
. | TRBJ1-1 | . | 15 | TRBV29-1 | TGCAGCGTGCATGGCAGGGGACGAATGAACACTGAAGCTTTCTTT | CSVHGRGRMNTEAFF
. | TRBJ2-3 | TRBD2 | 17 | TRBV7-2 | TGTGCCAGCAGCTTAGTAGCGGGAGGTGCTGGCACAGATACGCAGTATTTT | CASSLVAGGAGTDTQYF
. | TRBJ2-1 | . | 17 | TRBV12-1 | TGTGCCAGCAGCTTTGTAGAGCGGGAGGCCACAGACAATGAGCAGTTCTTC | CASSFVEREATDNEQFF
. | TRBJ2-7 | TRBD2 | 19 | TRBV13 | TGTGCCAGCAGCTTAGGGGGACTAGCGATGGGTCTTAGCTCCTACGAGCAGTACTTC | CASSLGGLAMGLSSYEQYF
few | TRBJ2-2 | . | 12 | TRBV28 | TGTGCCAGCCGACGTGCGGCAGGGGAGCTGTTTTTT | CASRRAAGELFF
. | TRBJ2-2 | . | 12 | TRBV4-2 | TGTGCCAGCAGCTACAGGTCCGGGGAGCTGTTTTTT | CASSYRSGELFF
. | TRBJ2-5 | . | 18 | TRBV4-1 | TGCGCCAGCAGCTTACCCCCTCTATCGGACGGAGGGCAAGAGACCCAGTACTTC | CASSLPPLSDGGQETQYF
. | TRBJ2-3 | TRBD2 | 16 | TRBV5-1 | TGCGCCAGCAGCTTGATTCTAGCGGGAGGGGGTGATACGCAGTATTTT | CASSLILAGGGDTQYF
. | TRBJ2-1 | TRBD2 | 15 | TRBV15 | TGTGCCACCAGCAGGGGAGCGGGAGCCTACAATGAGCAGTTCTTC | CATSRGAGAYNEQFF
. | TRBJ1-4 | TRBD1 | 16 | TRBV10-2 | TGCGCCAGCAGTGAGAACAGGGGGGAGATAAATGAAAAACTGTTTTTT | CASSENRGEINEKLFF
. | TRBJ2-2 | TRBD1 | 15 | TRBV5-1 | TGCGCCAGCAGCTTGGTGACAGGGGTCACCGGGGAGCTGTTTTTT | CASSLVTGVTGELFF
. | TRBJ1-4 | . | 14 | TRBV2 | TGTGCCAGCCAACAGGCTTCTGTGGCTCTCAAACTGTTTTTT | CASQQASVALKLFF
. | TRBJ2-6 | TRBD2 | 19 | TRBV18 | TGTGCCAGCTCACCCTATAACCCAGCGGGGGGCTCTGGGGCCAACGTCCTGACTTTC | CASSPYNPAGGSGANVLTF
. | TRBJ2-7 | . | 15 | TRBV11-2 | TGTGCCAGCAGCTTTGGGCCCAGGACACCGTACGAGCAGTACTTC | CASSFGPRTPYEQYF
. | TRBJ2-7 | TRBD1 | 15 | TRBV27 | TGTGCCAGCAGTTTGGCGGGACAGGGGAGGAGCGAGCAGTACTTC | CASSLAGQGRSEQYF
. | TRBJ1-1 | . | 14 | TRBV7-9 | TGTGCCAGCAGCTTACAGGGGAGTATTACTGAAGCTTTCTTT | CASSLQGSITEAFF
. | TRBJ2-5 | . | 14 | TRBV28 | TGTGCCAGCAGTTTCCCCAGGCTTCAGGAGACCCAGTACTTC | CASSFPRLQETQYF
. | TRBJ1-4 | TRBD1 | 14 | TRBV7-9 | TGTGCCAGCAGTTCCGGGACAGGGCCCGAAAAACTGTTTTTT | CASSSGTGPEKLFF